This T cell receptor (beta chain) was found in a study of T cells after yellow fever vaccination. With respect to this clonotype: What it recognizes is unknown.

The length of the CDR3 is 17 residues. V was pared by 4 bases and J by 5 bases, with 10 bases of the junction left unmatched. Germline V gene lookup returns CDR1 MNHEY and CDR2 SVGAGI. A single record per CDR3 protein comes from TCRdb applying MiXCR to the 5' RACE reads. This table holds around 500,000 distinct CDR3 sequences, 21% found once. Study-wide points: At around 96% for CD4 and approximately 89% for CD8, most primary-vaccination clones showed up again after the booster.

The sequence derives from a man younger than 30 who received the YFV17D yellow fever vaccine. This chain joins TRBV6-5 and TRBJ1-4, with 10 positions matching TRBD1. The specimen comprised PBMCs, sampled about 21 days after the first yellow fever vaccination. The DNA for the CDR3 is TGTGCCAGCAGTTCCCATCAACCGGGACAGGGGAATGAAAAACTGTTTTTT. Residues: CASSSHQPGQGNEKLFF.